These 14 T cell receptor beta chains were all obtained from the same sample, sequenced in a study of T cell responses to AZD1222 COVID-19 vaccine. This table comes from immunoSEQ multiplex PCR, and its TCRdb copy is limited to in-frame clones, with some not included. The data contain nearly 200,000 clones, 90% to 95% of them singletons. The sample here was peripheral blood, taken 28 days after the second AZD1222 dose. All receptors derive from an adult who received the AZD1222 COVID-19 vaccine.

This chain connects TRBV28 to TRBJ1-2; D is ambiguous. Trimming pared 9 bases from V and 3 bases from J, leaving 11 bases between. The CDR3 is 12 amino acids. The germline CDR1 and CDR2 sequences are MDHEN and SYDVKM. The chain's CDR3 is CASVTRHYGYTF. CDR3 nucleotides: TGTGCCAGTGTGACCCGTCACTATGGCTACACCTTC.

This CDR3 is CASSNRLEETQYF. As DNA, the CDR3 is TGTGCCAGCAGCAACAGATTAGAAGAGACCCAGTACTTC. This sequence joins TRBV11-2 and TRBJ2-5; D remains unclear. CDR1 SGHAT and CDR2 FQNNGV come from the germline V gene. Between the trimmed V and J ends, which lost 5 bases and 3 bases, there was a span of 10 bases. This CDR3 is built from 13 residues.

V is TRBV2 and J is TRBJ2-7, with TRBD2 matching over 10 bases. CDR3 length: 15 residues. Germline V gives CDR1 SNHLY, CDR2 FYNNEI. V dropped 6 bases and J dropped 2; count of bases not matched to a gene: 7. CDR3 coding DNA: TGTGCCAGCAGCTTAGCGGGGGGACACACCTACGAGCAGTACTTC. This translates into CASSLAGGHTYEQYF.

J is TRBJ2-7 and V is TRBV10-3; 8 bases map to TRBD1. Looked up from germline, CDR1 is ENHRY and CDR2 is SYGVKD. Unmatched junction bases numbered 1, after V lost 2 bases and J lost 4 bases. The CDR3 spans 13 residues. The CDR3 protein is CAISEGQGYEQYF. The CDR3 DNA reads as TGTGCCATCAGTGAGGGACAGGGTTACGAGCAGTACTTC.

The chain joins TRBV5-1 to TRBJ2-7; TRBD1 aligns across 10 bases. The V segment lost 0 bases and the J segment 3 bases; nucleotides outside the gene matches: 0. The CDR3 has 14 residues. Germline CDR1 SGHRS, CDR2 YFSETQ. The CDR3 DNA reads TGCGCCAGCAGCTTGGGGGACAGGGGCTACGAGCAGTACTTC. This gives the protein CASSLGDRGYEQYF.

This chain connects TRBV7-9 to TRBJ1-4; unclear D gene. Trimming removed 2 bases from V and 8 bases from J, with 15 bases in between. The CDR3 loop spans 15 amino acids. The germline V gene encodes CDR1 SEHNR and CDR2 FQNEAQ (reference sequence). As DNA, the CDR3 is TGTGCCAGCAGCTTATACGGACCCCTCGGCGAAAAACTGTTTTTT. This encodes CASSLYGPLGEKLFF.

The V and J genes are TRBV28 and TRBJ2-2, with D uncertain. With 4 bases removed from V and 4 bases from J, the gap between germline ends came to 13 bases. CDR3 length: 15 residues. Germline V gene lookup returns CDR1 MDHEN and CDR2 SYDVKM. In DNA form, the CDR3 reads TGTGCCAGCAGTTCCTTGTTTGGCGGCACCGGGGAGCTGTTTTTT. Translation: CASSSLFGGTGELFF.

The CDR3 reads CASSPPGEPQHF. In DNA, the CDR3 is TGTGCCAGCAGTCCCCCGGGGGAGCCCCAGCATTTT. V is TRBV28 and J is TRBJ1-5, with TRBD1 as a possible D gene (5 bases). This CDR3 contains 12 residues. V gave up 5 bases and J gave up 8 bases, with 10 bases separating them. Germline V gene sequence: CDR1 MDHEN, CDR2 SYDVKM.

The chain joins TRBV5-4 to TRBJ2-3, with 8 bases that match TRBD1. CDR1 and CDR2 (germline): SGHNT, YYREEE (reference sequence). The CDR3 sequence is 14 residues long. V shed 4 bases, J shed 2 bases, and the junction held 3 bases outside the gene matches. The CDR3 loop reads CASSPDRATDTQYF. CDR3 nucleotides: TGTGCCAGCAGCCCGGACAGGGCCACAGATACGCAGTATTTT.

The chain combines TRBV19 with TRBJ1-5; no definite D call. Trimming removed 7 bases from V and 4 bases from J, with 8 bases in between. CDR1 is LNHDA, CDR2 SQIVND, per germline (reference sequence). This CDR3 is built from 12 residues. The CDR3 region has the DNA TGTGCCAGTACCGGACCTAATCAGCCCCAGCATTTT. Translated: CASTGPNQPQHF.

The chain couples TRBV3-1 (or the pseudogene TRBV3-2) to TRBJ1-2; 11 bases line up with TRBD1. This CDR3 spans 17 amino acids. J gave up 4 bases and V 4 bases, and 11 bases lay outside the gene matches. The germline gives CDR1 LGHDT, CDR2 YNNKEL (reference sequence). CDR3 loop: CASSPNGPGQGGYGYTF. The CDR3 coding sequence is TGTGCCAGCAGCCCCAATGGGCCGGGACAGGGGGGCTATGGCTACACCTTC.

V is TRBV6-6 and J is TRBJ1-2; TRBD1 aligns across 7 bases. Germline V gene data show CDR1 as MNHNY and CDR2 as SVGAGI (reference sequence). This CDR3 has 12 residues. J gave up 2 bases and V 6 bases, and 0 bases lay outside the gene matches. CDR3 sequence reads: CASRTGNYGYTF. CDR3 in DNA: TGTGCCAGCAGGACAGGGAACTATGGCTACACCTTC.

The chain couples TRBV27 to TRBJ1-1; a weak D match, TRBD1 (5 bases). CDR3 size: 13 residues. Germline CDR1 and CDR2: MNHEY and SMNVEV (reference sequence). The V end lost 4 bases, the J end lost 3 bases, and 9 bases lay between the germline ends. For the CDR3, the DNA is TGTGCCAGCAGTTCACAGGCGTACACTGAAGCTTTCTTT. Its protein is CASSSQAYTEAFF.

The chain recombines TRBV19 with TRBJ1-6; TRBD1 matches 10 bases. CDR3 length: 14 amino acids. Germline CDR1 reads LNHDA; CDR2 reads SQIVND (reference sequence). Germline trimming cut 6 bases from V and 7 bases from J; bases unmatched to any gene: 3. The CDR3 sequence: CASRGTGANSPLHF. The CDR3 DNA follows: TGTGCCAGTAGGGGGACAGGGGCCAATTCACCCCTCCACTTT. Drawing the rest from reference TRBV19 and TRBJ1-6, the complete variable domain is DGGITQSPKYLFRKEGQNVTLSCEQNLNHDAMYWYRQDPGQGLRLIYYSQIVNDFQKGDIAEGYSVSREKKESFPLTVTSAQKNPTAFYLCASRGTGANSPLHFGNGTRLTVT.